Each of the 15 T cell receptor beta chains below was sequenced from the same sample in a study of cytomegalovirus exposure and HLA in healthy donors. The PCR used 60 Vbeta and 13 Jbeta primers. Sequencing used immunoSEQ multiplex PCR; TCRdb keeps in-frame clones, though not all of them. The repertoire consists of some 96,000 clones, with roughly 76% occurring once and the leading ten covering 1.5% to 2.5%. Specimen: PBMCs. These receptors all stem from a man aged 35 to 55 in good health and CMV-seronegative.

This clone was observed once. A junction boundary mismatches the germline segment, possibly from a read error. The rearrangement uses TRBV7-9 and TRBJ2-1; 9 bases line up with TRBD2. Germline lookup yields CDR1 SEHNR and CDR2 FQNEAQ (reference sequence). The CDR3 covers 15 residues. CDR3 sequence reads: CSSSLGVERGEEQFF. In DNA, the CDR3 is TGTTCCAGCAGCTTAGGGGTCGAGCGGGGGGAAGAGCAGTTCTTC.

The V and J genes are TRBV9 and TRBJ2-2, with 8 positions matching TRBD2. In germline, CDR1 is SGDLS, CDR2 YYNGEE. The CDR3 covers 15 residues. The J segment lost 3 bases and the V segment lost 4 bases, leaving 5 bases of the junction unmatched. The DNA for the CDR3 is TGTGCCAGCAGCCCCACGGGGGGGGACACCGGGGAGCTGTTTTTT. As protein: CASSPTGGDTGELFF. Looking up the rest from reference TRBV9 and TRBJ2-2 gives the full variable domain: DSGVTQTPKHLITATGQRVTLRCSPRSGDLSVYWYQQSLDQGLQFLIQYYNGEERAKGNILERFSAQQFPDLHSELNLSSLELGDSALYFCASSPTGGDTGELFFGEGSRLTVL.

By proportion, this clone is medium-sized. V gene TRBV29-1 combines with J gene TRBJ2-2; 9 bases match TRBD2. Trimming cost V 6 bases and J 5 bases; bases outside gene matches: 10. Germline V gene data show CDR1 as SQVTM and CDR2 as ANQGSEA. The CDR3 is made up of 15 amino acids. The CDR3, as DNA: TGCAGCGTGAAGGCGGGAGGGCCGGAAACCGGGGAGCTGTTTTTT. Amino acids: CSVKAGGPETGELFF.

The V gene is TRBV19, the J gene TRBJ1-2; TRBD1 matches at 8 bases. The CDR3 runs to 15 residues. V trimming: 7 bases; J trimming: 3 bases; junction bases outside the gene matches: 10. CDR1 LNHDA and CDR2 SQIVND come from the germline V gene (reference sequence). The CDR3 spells CASTPDRVRYYGYTF. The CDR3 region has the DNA TGTGCCAGTACCCCGGACAGGGTGAGGTACTATGGCTACACCTTC.

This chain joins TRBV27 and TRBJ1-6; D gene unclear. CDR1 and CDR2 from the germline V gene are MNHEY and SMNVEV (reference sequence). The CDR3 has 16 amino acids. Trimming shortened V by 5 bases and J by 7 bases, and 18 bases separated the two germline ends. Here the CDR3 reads CASSPILEGINSPLHF. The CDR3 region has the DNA TGTGCCAGCAGTCCGATATTGGAGGGAATAAATTCACCCCTCCACTTT.

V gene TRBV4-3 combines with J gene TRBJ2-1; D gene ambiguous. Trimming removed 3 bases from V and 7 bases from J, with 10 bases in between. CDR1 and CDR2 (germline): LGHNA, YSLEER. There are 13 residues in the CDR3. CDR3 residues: CASSHSFPNEQFF. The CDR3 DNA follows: TGCGCCAGCAGCCACTCTTTCCCGAATGAGCAGTTCTTC.

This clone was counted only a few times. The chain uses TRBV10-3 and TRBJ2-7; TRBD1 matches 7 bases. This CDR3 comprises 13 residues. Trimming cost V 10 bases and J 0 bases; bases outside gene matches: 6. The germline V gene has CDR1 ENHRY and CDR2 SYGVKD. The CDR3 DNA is TGTGCCACCACAGGGGCCAACTCCTACGAGCAGTACTTC. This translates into CATTGANSYEQYF.

CDR3 nucleotides: TGCGCCAGCAGCCAAGCTGGGACAGGGGGGAGAGCTTTCTTT. Translated, it gives CASSQAGTGGRAFF. This chain links TRBV4-1 with TRBJ1-1; 11 bases fit TRBD1. CDR1 is MGHRA and CDR2 is YSYEKL in the germline V gene. This CDR3 is 14 amino acids long. V dropped 1 base and J dropped 10; count of bases not matched to a gene: 5.

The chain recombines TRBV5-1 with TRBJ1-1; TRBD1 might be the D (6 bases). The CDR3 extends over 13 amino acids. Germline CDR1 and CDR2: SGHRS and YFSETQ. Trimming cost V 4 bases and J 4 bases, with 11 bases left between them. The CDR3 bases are TGCGCCAGCAGCGTTGCAGGGGCCACTGAAGCTTTCTTT. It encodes CASSVAGATEAFF.

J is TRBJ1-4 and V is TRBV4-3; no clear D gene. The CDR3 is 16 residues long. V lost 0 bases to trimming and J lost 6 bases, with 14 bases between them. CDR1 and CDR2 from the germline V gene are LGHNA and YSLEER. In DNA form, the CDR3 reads TGCGCCAGCAGCCAAGATTTTGAGGTCGGAGATGAAAAACTGTTTTTT. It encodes CASSQDFEVGDEKLFF.

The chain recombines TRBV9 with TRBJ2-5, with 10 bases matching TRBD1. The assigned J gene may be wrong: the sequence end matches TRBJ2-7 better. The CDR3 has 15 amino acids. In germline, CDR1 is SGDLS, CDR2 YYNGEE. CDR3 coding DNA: TGTGCCAGCAGCGTATCGGGACAGGGGACCTACGAGCAGTACTTC. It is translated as CASSVSGQGTYEQYF.

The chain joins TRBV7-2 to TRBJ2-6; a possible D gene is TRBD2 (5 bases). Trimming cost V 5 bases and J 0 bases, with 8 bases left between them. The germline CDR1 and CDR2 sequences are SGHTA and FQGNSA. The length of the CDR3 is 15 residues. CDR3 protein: CASSRGGSGANVLTF. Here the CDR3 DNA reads TGTGCCAGCAGCCGGGGTGGCTCTGGGGCCAACGTCCTGACTTTC.

The CDR3 region is CASSLAPTSGTFETQYF. CDR3 sequence (DNA): TGTGCCAGCAGCTTGGCCCCGACTAGCGGGACCTTTGAGACCCAGTACTTC. This chain joins TRBV5-4 and TRBJ2-5; 11 bases are shared with TRBD2. Germline lookup yields CDR1 SGHNT and CDR2 YYREEE (reference sequence). This CDR3 contains 17 residues. V lost 0 bases and J lost 5; bases outside the gene matches: 9.

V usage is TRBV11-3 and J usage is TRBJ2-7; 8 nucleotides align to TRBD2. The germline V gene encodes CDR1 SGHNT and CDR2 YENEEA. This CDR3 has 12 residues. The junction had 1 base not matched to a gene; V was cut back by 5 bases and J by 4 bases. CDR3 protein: CASSGGGYEQYF. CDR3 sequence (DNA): TGTGCCAGCAGCGGCGGGGGGTACGAGCAGTACTTC.

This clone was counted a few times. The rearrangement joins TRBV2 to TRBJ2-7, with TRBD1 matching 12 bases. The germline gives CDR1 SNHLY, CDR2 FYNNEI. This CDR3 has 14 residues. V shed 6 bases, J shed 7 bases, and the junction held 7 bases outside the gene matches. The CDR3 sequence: CASRRGQGAFEQYF. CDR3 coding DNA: TGTGCCAGCAGACGGGGACAGGGGGCGTTTGAGCAGTACTTC. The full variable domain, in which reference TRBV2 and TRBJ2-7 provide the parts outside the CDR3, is EPEVTQTPSHQVTQMGQEVILRCVPISNHLYFYWYRQILGQKVEFLVSFYNNEISEKSEIFDDQFSVERPDGSNFTLKIRSTKLEDSAMYFCASRRGQGAFEQYFGPGTRLTVT.